These 27 T cell receptor beta chains originate from one sample sequenced in a study of T-cell memory formation after mild COVID-19. MiXCR was run by TCRdb on the 5' RACE reads, yielding one entry per CDR3 protein. The sample contains about 470,000 distinct CDR3 sequences, roughly 25% of which appear only once. Sequencing was carried out using PBMCs or a T cell subset sorted from them (not recorded which). The receptor set was obtained from an adult woman who had mild COVID-19 (a few samples of this study predate the infection). Cell type and time point are not known.

This rearrangement joins TRBV20-1 to TRBJ2-7; D is uncertain. This CDR3 contains 13 residues. Germline CDR1 reads DFQATT; CDR2 reads SNEGSKA (reference sequence). CDR3 loop: CSPRGRGPGEQYF. DNA of the CDR3: TGCAGCCCCCGTGGCCGCGGTCCCGGCGAGCAGTACTTC.

This chain connects TRBV7-9 to TRBJ2-3; D tentatively fits TRBD1 or TRBD2 (5 bases each). The CDR3 sequence is 14 residues long. CDR1 and CDR2 (germline): SEHNR, FQNEAQ (reference sequence). Trimming removed 0 bases at V and 14 bases at J, with 18 bases between. CDR3: CASSLAGESVWPYF. The CDR3 DNA reads TGTGCCAGCAGCTTAGCGGGGGAGAGTGTTTGGCCGTATTTT.

The table lists this clonotype with many counts. The chain is built from TRBV7-2 and TRBJ2-1; a weak D match, TRBD2 (6 bases). The ends were cut back, 6 bases at V and 9 bases at J, with 18 bases in the middle. Germline lookup yields CDR1 SGHTA and CDR2 FQGNSA. This CDR3 is 14 amino acids long. The CDR3 sequence is CASSYKWQGGEQFF. The CDR3 bases are TGTGCCAGCAGTTATAAGTGGCAGGGAGGTGAGCAGTTCTTC.

The chain combines TRBV27 with TRBJ2-2; D possibly matches TRBD1 or TRBD2 (6 bases each). Germline V gene data show CDR1 as MNHEY and CDR2 as SMNVEV (reference sequence). V lost 6 bases, J lost 5 bases, and 22 bases lay in between. The CDR3 runs 17 residues. The CDR3, as DNA: TGTGCCAGCAGCTACACGGGGGTTGGGGGCTTGACCGGGGAGCTGTTTTTT. Translation gives CASSYTGVGGLTGELFF.

The chain couples TRBV20-1 to TRBJ2-3, with 7 positions matching TRBD2. CDR3 size: 13 residues. Germline CDR1 is DFQATT and CDR2 is SNEGSKA (reference sequence). After removal of 2 bases from V and 3 bases from J, the junction contained 2 bases not matched to a gene. CDR3 residues: CSARLAATDTQYF. The CDR3 DNA follows: TGCAGTGCTAGACTAGCGGCAACAGATACGCAGTATTTT.

This clonotype showed up just a few times. This chain links TRBV7-9 with TRBJ2-7; 9 positions match TRBD1. Per germline, CDR1 SEHNR and CDR2 FQNEAQ (reference sequence). The CDR3 is 15 amino acids. V lost 4 bases, J lost 3 bases, and 7 bases stayed unmatched. CDR3 nucleotide sequence: TGTGCCAGCAGCTCACCGGGACAGGGTTTCTACGAGCAGTACTTC. Amino acid sequence: CASSSPGQGFYEQYF.

The rearrangement joins TRBV20-1 to TRBJ2-2; perhaps TRBD1 as D (6 bases). The V gene's germline CDR1 is DFQATT and CDR2 SNEGSKA (reference sequence). The germline V and J ends were trimmed by 3 bases and 7 bases, with 9 bases remaining between them. This CDR3 comprises 12 residues. DNA of the CDR3: TGCAGTGCTAGGGGGGCTGGCGGGGAGCTGTTTTTT. Its protein is CSARGAGGELFF.

This clonotype showed up just a few times. V usage is TRBV15 and J usage is TRBJ2-1, with 8 bases identical to TRBD2. This CDR3 region has 16 residues. Germline trimming cut 3 bases from V and 7 bases from J; bases unmatched to any gene: 11. In germline, CDR1 is LNHNV, CDR2 YYDKDF (reference sequence). The DNA for the CDR3 is TGTGCCACCAGCAGCCTTCGGGGGGGCCGTTGGAATGAGCAGTTCTTC. Protein: CATSSLRGGRWNEQFF.

There are a few counts of this clonotype. The chain recombines TRBV20-1 with TRBJ2-1, with a possible D match to TRBD1 (6 bases). Trimming shortened V by 5 bases and J by 4 bases, and 18 bases separated the two germline ends. CDR1 and CDR2 (germline): DFQATT, SNEGSKA (reference sequence). This CDR3 has 15 amino acids. For the CDR3, the DNA is TGCAGTGCTTCCCCCAGGGGCAGGCTTTACAATGAGCAGTTCTTC. Its translation is CSASPRGRLYNEQFF.

This clonotype was picked up many times. This chain joins TRBV20-1 and TRBJ2-3, with 8 bases aligning to TRBD2. The germline CDR1 and CDR2 sequences are DFQATT and SNEGSKA (reference sequence). The junction had 12 bases not matched to a gene; V was cut back by 0 bases and J by 7 bases. The CDR3 extends over 16 amino acids. The CDR3 sequence: CSARDQLSGSKYTQYF. Here the CDR3 DNA reads TGCAGTGCTAGAGATCAGTTGAGCGGGAGTAAATATACGCAGTATTTT.

A word on this clonotype: Germline is not matched at one junction end, which may reflect a read error. This chain uses TRBV2 with TRBJ1-2; D remains ambiguous. This CDR3 comprises 8 residues. Germline values: CDR1 SNHLY, CDR2 FYNNEI. The chain's CDR3 is CASSAGRF. The CDR3 nucleotides read TGTGCCAGCAGTGCGGGCAGGTTC.

This clonotype was picked up a small number of times. CDR3 in amino acids: CSVEVRETDTQYF. CDR3 sequence (DNA): TGCAGCGTTGAGGTCAGGGAAACAGATACGCAGTATTTT. The V call is TRBV29-1, the J call TRBJ2-3; D perhaps matches TRBD1 (5 bases). CDR1 and CDR2 from the germline V gene are SQVTM and ANQGSEA. V lost 3 bases, J lost 3 bases, and 10 bases lay in between. The CDR3 totals 13 residues.

The V and J genes are TRBV7-2 and TRBJ2-3; 13 positions match TRBD2. The germline gives CDR1 SGHTA, CDR2 FQGNSA. Unmatched junction bases numbered 8, after V lost 4 bases and J lost 1 base. The CDR3 has 18 residues. For the CDR3, the DNA is TGTGCCAGCAGCTCCCCTGTACTAGCGGGAGGGGGCACAGATACGCAGTATTTT. It translates to CASSSPVLAGGGTDTQYF.

Only a few counts were recorded for this clonotype. The chain combines TRBV14 with TRBJ2-1; 9 nucleotides line up with TRBD2. This CDR3 is 18 amino acids long. CDR1 is SGHDN and CDR2 is FVKESK in the germline V gene. Losses at the gene ends were 1 base for V and 0 bases for J; bases not matched to a gene: 7. The CDR3 coding sequence is TGTGCCAGCAGCCAAGGATTGGGTAGCGGGAGCTCCTACAATGAGCAGTTCTTC. Translated: CASSQGLGSGSSYNEQFF.

This clonotype was seen only once. J is TRBJ2-7 and V is TRBV5-1, with no clear D. V was cut by 0 bases and J by 3 bases, with 16 bases left in between. From germline, CDR1 is SGHRS and CDR2 YFSETQ. This CDR3 comprises 16 residues. The CDR3 DNA reads as TGCGCCAGCAGCTTGGGGCCTACCGACATCTACTACGAGCAGTACTTC. Amino acid sequence: CASSLGPTDIYYEQYF.

The rearrangement uses TRBV29-1 and TRBJ2-7; TRBD2 matches at 8 bases. V dropped 5 bases and J dropped 4; count of bases not matched to a gene: 4. Germline loops: CDR1 SQVTM, CDR2 ANQGSEA. The CDR3 spans 12 residues. The CDR3 reads CSVYAGGYEQYF. The CDR3 nucleotides read TGCAGCGTTTACGCGGGAGGATACGAGCAGTACTTC.

The chain joins TRBV19 to TRBJ2-3; TRBD2 matches at 7 bases. After removal of 3 bases from V and 4 bases from J, the junction contained 7 bases not matched to a gene. The germline V gene encodes CDR1 LNHDA and CDR2 SQIVND (reference sequence). The CDR3 extends over 15 amino acids. The DNA of the CDR3 is TGTGCCAGTAGTATCCAGCGCGGGAGAGCAGATACGCAGTATTTT. Protein: CASSIQRGRADTQYF.

This clonotype has only a few counts. The V gene is TRBV6-2 or TRBV6-3, the J gene TRBJ2-1; D possibly corresponds to TRBD2 (6 bases). The germline V and J ends were trimmed by 6 bases and 3 bases, with 9 bases remaining between them. The CDR3 runs 13 residues. Germline CDR1 and CDR2: MNHEY and SVGEGT. The CDR3 nucleotides are TGTGCCAGCAGGAGGACTATCTACAATGAGCAGTTCTTC. Its protein is CASRRTIYNEQFF.

The chain combines TRBV7-9 with TRBJ2-1; perhaps TRBD1 as D (6 bases). The germline V gene encodes CDR1 SEHNR and CDR2 FQNEAQ (reference sequence). The CDR3 has 16 amino acids. Trimming took off 2 bases at V and 4 bases at J, with 15 bases between the two ends. The CDR3 sequence: CASSLPPDRTYNEQFF. The CDR3 coding sequence is TGTGCCAGCAGCTTACCCCCGGACAGAACATACAATGAGCAGTTCTTC. Combining the CDR3 with reference TRBV7-9 and TRBJ2-1 gives the whole variable domain DTGVSQNPRHKITKRGQNVTFRCDPISEHNRLYWYRQTLGQGPEFLTYFQNEAQLEKSRLLSDRFSAERPKGSFSTLEIQRTEQGDSAMYLCASSLPPDRTYNEQFFGPGTRLTVL.

This clonotype was recorded a few times. The chain carries TRBV3-1 and TRBJ2-3; tentative D call: TRBD1 (6 bases). CDR3 length: 14 residues. The V gene's germline CDR1 is LGHDT and CDR2 YNNKEL (reference sequence). V lost 4 bases to trimming and J lost 5 bases, with 13 bases between them. The CDR3: CASSLTVGGDTQYF. CDR3 coding DNA: TGTGCCAGCAGCCTTACGGTAGGGGGAGATACGCAGTATTTT.

The V call is TRBV5-1, the J call TRBJ2-1; 9 bases are shared with TRBD2. The CDR3 is 15 amino acids. V shed 0 bases and J 6 bases; nucleotides not matched to a gene: 4. Germline V CDR1 and CDR2: SGHRS, YFSETQ. DNA for the CDR3: TGCGCCAGCAGCTTGGTAGCGGGAGACTTCAATGAGCAGTTCTTC. This sequence encodes CASSLVAGDFNEQFF.

The chain employs TRBV2 and TRBJ2-1, with 14 bases that match TRBD2. The length of the CDR3 is 20 residues. Germline V gene data show CDR1 as SNHLY and CDR2 as FYNNEI. Unmatched junction bases numbered 18, after V lost 7 bases and J lost 4 bases. For the CDR3, the DNA is TGTGCCAGCACCTCCCACGGAGATATTCGACTAGCGGGAGGGTACAATGAGCAGTTCTTC. Translating gives CASTSHGDIRLAGGYNEQFF.

This clonotype has more than one count but fewer than ten. This chain joins TRBV12-3 or TRBV12-4 and TRBJ2-7; maybe TRBD1 (6 bases). The ends were cut back, 7 bases at V and 2 bases at J, with 12 bases in the middle. CDR3 length: 13 residues. CDR3 nucleotides: TGTGCCAGCACCCAGGGGTTAGCCTACGAGCAGTACTTC. Encoded protein: CASTQGLAYEQYF.

This clonotype was seen more than once but under ten times. This chain connects TRBV20-1 to TRBJ2-7, with TRBD1 identical over 7 bases. Losses at the gene ends were 3 bases for V and 5 bases for J; bases not matched to a gene: 10. The CDR3 length is 14 residues. Germline V gives CDR1 DFQATT, CDR2 SNEGSKA (reference sequence). The CDR3 nucleotides are TGCAGTGCTAGCGATCCGGGACAGACGAACGAGCAGTACTTC. As protein: CSASDPGQTNEQYF.

This clonotype was seen only a few times. The V and J genes are TRBV4-1 and TRBJ2-1; the match to TRBD1 covers 11 bases. V shed 7 bases, J shed 10 bases, and the junction held 12 bases outside the gene matches. This CDR3 comprises 15 residues. Looked up from germline, CDR1 is MGHRA and CDR2 is YSYEKL. The CDR3 here is CASTQTGQGVGEQFF. CDR3 sequence (DNA): TGCGCCAGCACGCAAACGGGACAGGGGGTGGGGGAGCAGTTCTTC.

This clonotype occurred a few times. Here the CDR3 reads CASSFGLEGSYNEQFF. CDR3 bases: TGTGCCAGCAGCTTCGGACTAGAAGGGAGTTACAATGAGCAGTTCTTC. The chain uses TRBV11-3 and TRBJ2-1; 7 positions match TRBD2. This CDR3 region has 16 residues. From germline, CDR1 is SGHNT and CDR2 YENEEA. Trimming at V came to 3 bases and at J to 4 bases, leaving 9 bases not matched to a gene.

The chain carries TRBV7-8 and TRBJ1-2, with D perhaps matching TRBD1 (6 bases). CDR3 length: 13 residues. Per germline, CDR1 SGHVS and CDR2 FQNEAQ. The V end was cut by 3 bases, the J end by 5 bases, with 10 bases between. The CDR3, as DNA: TGTGCCAGCAGCTTGGGGGGGCTGTATGGCTACACCTTC. Its translation: CASSLGGLYGYTF.